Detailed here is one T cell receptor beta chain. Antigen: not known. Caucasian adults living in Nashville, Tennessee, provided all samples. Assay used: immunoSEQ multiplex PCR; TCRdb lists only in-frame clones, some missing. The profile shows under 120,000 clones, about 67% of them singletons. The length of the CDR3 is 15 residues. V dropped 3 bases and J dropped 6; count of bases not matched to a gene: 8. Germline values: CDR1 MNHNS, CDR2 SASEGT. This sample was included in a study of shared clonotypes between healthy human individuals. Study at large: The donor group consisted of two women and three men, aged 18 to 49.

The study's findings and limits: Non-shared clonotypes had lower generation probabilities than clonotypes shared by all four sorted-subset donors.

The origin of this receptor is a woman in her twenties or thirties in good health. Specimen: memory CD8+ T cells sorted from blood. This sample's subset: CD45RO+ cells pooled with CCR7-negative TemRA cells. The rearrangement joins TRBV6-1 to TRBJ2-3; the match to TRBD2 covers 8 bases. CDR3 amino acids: CASSDGTSGPDTQYF. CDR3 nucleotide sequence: TGTGCCAGCAGTGATGGGACTAGTGGTCCGGATACGCAGTATTTT.